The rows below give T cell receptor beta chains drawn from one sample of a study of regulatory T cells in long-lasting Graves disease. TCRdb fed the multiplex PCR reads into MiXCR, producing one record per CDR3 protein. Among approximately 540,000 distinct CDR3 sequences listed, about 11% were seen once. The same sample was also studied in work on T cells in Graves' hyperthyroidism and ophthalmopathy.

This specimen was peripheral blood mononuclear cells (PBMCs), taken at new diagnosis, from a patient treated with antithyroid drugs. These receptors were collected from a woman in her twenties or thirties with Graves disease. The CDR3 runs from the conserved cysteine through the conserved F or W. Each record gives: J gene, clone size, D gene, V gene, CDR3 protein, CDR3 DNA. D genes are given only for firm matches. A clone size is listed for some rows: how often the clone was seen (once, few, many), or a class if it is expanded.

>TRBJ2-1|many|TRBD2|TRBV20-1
CSAQTSGRHNEQFF
TGCAGTGCCCAAACTAGCGGGAGGCACAATGAGCAGTTCTTC
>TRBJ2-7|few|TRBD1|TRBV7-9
CASSSPGQWYVRYF
TGTGCCAGCAGCTCCCCGGGACAGTGGTACGTGCGGTACTTC
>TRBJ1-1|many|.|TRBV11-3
CASSLLRNTEAFF
TGTGCCAGCAGCTTACTGAGGAACACTGAAGCTTTCTTT
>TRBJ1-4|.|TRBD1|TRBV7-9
CASSIRTGGEFDEKLFF
TGTGCCAGCAGCATCCGGACAGGGGGCGAATTCGATGAAAAACTGTTTTTT
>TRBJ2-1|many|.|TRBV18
CASSPVLGRSYNEQFF
TGTGCCAGCTCACCCGTTTTGGGACGCTCCTACAATGAGCAGTTCTTC
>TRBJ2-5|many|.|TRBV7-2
CASNHGAQETQYF
TGTGCCAGCAACCATGGAGCCCAAGAGACCCAGTACTTC
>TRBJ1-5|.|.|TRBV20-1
CSARVGTSHNQPQHF
TGCAGTGCTAGAGTGGGGACAAGTCACAATCAGCCCCAGCATTTT
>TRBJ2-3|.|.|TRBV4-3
CASSHPYGGNTDTQYF
TGCGCCAGCAGCCACCCCTACGGAGGGAATACAGATACGCAGTATTTT
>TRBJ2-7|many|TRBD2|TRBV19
CASSISGRAYEQYF
TGTGCCAGTAGTATAAGTGGGAGGGCCTACGAGCAGTACTTC
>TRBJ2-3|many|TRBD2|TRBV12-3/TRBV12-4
CASSLTSGGDADTQYF
TGTGCCAGCAGTCTTACTAGCGGGGGGGACGCAGATACGCAGTATTTT
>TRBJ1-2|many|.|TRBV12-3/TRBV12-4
CASSLQGTANYGYTF
TGTGCCAGCAGTTTACAGGGGACCGCTAACTATGGCTACACCTTC
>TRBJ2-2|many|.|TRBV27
CASSFRQTNTGELFF
TGTGCCAGCAGTTTTAGACAAACGAACACCGGGGAGCTGTTTTTT
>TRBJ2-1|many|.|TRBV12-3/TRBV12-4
CASSLEGSWDGQFF
TGTGCCAGCAGTTTAGAGGGATCTTGGGACGGTCAGTTCTTC
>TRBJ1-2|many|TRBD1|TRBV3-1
CASSHSPTGGPNYGYTF
TGTGCCAGCAGCCACAGCCCTACAGGGGGCCCTAACTATGGCTACACCTTC
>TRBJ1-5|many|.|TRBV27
CASSFKPGPYQPQHF
TGTGCCAGCAGTTTTAAACCCGGGCCCTATCAGCCCCAGCATTTT
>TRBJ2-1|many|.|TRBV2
CASNSRAIFSF
TGTGCCAGCAACAGTCGGGCGATATTCTCCTTC
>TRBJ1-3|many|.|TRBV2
CASGIFGSGNTIYF
TGTGCCAGCGGTATCTTCGGCTCTGGAAACACCATATATTTT
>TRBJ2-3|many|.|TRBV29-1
CSVERAGGTDTQYF
TGCAGCGTTGAAAGGGCAGGCGGCACAGATACGCAGTATTTT
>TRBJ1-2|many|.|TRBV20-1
CSASGGGRFYGYTF
TGCAGTGCTAGTGGAGGCGGGAGGTTCTATGGCTACACCTTC
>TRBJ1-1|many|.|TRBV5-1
CASSSLGGVTEAFF
TGCGCCAGCAGCTCCCTCGGAGGGGTCACTGAAGCTTTCTTT
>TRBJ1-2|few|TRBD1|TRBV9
CASSLYAGGYGYTF
TGTGCCAGCAGCCTCTACGCAGGGGGCTACGGCTACACCTTC
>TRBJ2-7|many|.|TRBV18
CASSQNRDSEQYF
TGTGCCAGCTCTCAAAACAGGGATAGCGAGCAGTACTTC
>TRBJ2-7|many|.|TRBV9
CASSSGMSAVDEQYF
TGTGCCAGCAGCTCCGGTATGAGTGCCGTCGACGAGCAGTACTTC
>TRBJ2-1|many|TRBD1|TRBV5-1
CASSGGQSYNEQFF
TGCGCCAGCAGCGGGGGACAGTCCTACAATGAGCAGTTCTTC
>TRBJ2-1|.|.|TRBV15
CATSRVSPTYNEQFF
TGTGCCACCAGCAGAGTTTCGCCTACCTACAATGAGCAGTTCTTC
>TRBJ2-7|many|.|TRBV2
CASISTLGTLGEQYF
TGTGCCAGCATTTCCACACTAGGGACCCTCGGGGAGCAGTACTTC
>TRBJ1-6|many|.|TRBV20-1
CSATPGFLVSPLHF
TGCAGTGCTACCCCAGGGTTCTTGGTTTCACCCCTCCACTTT
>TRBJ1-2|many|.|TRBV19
CASSTKSEVLRGSRNGYTF
TGTGCCAGTAGTACAAAGAGCGAAGTATTAAGAGGATCGAGGAATGGCTACACCTTC
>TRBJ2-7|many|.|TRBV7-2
CASSLSGQYEQYF
TGTGCCAGCAGCCTAAGCGGGCAGTACGAGCAGTACTTC
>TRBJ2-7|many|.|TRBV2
CATSRRGSYEQYF
TGTGCCACCAGCCGCCGGGGCTCCTACGAGCAGTACTTC
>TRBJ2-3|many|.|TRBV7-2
CASSEGGNSGTQYF
TGTGCCAGCAGTGAAGGAGGGAATAGTGGTACGCAGTATTTT
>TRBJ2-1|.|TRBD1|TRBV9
CASSGRDRDYNEQFF
TGTGCCAGCAGTGGAAGGGACAGGGATTACAATGAGCAGTTCTTC
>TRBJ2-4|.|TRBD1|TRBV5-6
CASSLGPATGSGNIQYF
TGTGCCAGCAGCTTGGGACCCGCGACAGGGTCCGGGAACATTCAGTACTTC
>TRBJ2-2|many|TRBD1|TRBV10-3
CATNDRVNTGELFF
TGTGCCACCAACGACAGGGTAAACACCGGGGAGCTGTTTTTT
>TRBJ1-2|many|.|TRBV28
CASSFRGAYSYTF
TGTGCCAGCAGTTTTCGAGGGGCGTATAGCTACACCTTC
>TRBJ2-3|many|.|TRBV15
CATRPGTTSADTQYF
TGTGCCACCAGACCCGGGACAACGTCGGCAGATACGCAGTATTTT
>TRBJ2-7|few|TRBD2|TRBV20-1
CSASTGTSGIEQYF
TGCAGTGCTAGTACCGGGACTAGCGGGATCGAGCAGTACTTC
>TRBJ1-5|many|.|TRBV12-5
CASGLDAGQPQHF
TGTGCTAGTGGTTTGGATGCCGGTCAGCCCCAGCATTTT
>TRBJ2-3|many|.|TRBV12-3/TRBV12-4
CASSFFRVEDTQYF
TGTGCCAGCAGTTTTTTCAGGGTCGAAGATACGCAGTATTTT
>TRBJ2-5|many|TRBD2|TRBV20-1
CSARVGLAGETQYF
TGCAGTGCTAGAGTAGGACTAGCGGGAGAGACCCAGTACTTC
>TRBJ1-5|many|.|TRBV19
CASSIQSFNQPQHF
TGTGCCAGTAGTATTCAGAGCTTCAATCAGCCCCAGCATTTT
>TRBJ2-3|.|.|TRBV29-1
CSVEAERHTDTQYF
TGCAGCGTTGAAGCGGAGCGGCACACAGATACGCAGTATTTT
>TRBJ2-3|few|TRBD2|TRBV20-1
CSAQGLAGPDTQYF
TGCAGTGCTCAAGGACTAGCGGGTCCCGATACGCAGTATTTT
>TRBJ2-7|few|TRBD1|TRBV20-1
CSAKIPGTGGHEQYF
TGCAGTGCTAAAATTCCCGGGACAGGAGGTCACGAGCAGTACTTC
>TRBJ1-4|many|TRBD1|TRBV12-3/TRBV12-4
CASSVIGTVGVKLFF
TGTGCCAGCAGTGTTATCGGGACAGTCGGGGTAAAACTGTTTTTT
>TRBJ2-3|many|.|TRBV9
CASSVGVTSTDTQYF
TGTGCCAGCAGCGTAGGAGTTACGAGCACAGATACGCAGTATTTT
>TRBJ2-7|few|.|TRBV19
CASSVVQGAAYEQYF
TGTGCCAGTAGTGTCGTACAGGGTGCTGCCTACGAGCAGTACTTC
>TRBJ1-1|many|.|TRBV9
CASSVAVANTEAFF
TGTGCCAGCAGCGTAGCAGTCGCGAACACTGAAGCTTTCTTT
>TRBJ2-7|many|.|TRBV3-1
CASSHGTGGLYEQYF
TGTGCCAGCAGCCACGGTACCGGGGGCCTCTACGAGCAGTACTTC
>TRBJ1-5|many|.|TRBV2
CASGRGTRVNQPQHF
TGTGCCAGCGGACGCGGGACGAGAGTCAATCAGCCCCAGCATTTT